These 13 T cell receptor beta chains originate from one sample sequenced in a study of T cells after yellow fever vaccination. TCRdb re-called the 5' RACE reads with MiXCR, one entry per CDR3 protein. The data contain approximately 120,000 distinct CDR3 sequences, roughly 6.7% of them singletons. This material consisted of CD4+ T cells sorted from PBMCs, taken less than 11 days after the first yellow fever vaccination. The receptors come from a man between 18 and 29 years old who received the YFV17D yellow fever vaccine.

V and J are TRBV20-1 and TRBJ1-5; D gene uncertain. The V end was cut by 0 bases, the J end by 0 bases, with 18 bases between. CDR1 DFQATT and CDR2 SNEGSKA come from the germline V gene (reference sequence). The CDR3 consists of 18 residues. CDR3 in DNA: TGCAGTGCTAGAGATAAAGGTCCCGCAGGATATAGCAATCAGCCCCAGCATTTT. Its protein product is CSARDKGPAGYSNQPQHF.

This clonotype showed up many times. The chain joins TRBV11-2 to TRBJ2-3; the match to TRBD1 covers 7 bases. The V segment lost 5 bases and the J segment 5 bases; nucleotides outside the gene matches: 19. Per germline, CDR1 SGHAT and CDR2 FQNNGV. CDR3 length equals 18 residues. The CDR3 sequence is CASSDRKTTGRLKDTQYF. The CDR3 nucleotides are TGTGCCAGCAGCGACAGAAAAACGACAGGGCGCCTTAAAGATACGCAGTATTTT.

As regards this clonotype: A much more abundant neighbour one base away suggests this may be a read error. This chain links TRBV7-3 with TRBJ2-1; D call uncertain. Trimming pared 4 bases from V and 13 bases from J, leaving 17 bases between. The CDR3 is 13 residues long. Germline lookup yields CDR1 SGHTA and CDR2 FQGTGA. In DNA, the CDR3 is TGTGCCAGCAGCTCCTTAGTATACCGAAGACAGTTCTTC. This sequence encodes CASSSLVYRRQFF.

This clonotype showed up just a few times. This chain uses TRBV5-1 with TRBJ2-7; D not resolved. V lost 2 bases to trimming and J lost 0 bases, with 9 bases between them. The CDR3 totals 14 residues. CDR1 is SGHRS, CDR2 YFSETQ, per germline. CDR3 coding DNA: TGCGCCAGCAGCTTAGACATTAGCTCCTACGAGCAGTACTTC. Amino acid sequence: CASSLDISSYEQYF.

There are many counts of this clonotype. The chain uses TRBV28 and TRBJ2-7; D tentatively fits TRBD1 or TRBD2 (5 bases each). The germline CDR1 and CDR2 sequences are MDHEN and SYDVKM. The CDR3 is 11 amino acids. Trimming cost V 11 bases and J 4 bases, with 12 bases left between them. The CDR3 nucleotides are TGTGCCTCTAGGGGCGGGTACGAGCAGTACGTC. This sequence encodes CASRGGYEQYV.

The rearrangement uses TRBV7-2 and TRBJ2-1; the match to TRBD2 covers 8 bases. The V segment lost 4 bases and the J segment 5 bases; nucleotides outside the gene matches: 10. This CDR3 contains 16 residues. Looked up from germline, CDR1 is SGHTA and CDR2 is FQGNSA. CDR3 sequence: CASSYRGGTLDNEQFF. The CDR3 bases are TGTGCCAGCAGCTACCGCGGGGGGACCCTCGACAATGAGCAGTTCTTC.

This clonotype was detected ten times or more. The V and J genes are TRBV28 and TRBJ2-1; tentatively, D is TRBD1 or TRBD2 (5 bases each). This CDR3 is 12 amino acids long. V was clipped by 6 bases and J by 9 bases, with 12 bases between them. The germline V gene encodes CDR1 MDHEN and CDR2 SYDVKM. Written as DNA, the CDR3 is TGTGCCAGCAGCTTAACCGGGACTGAGCAGTTCTTC. Its translation is CASSLTGTEQFF.

This clonotype showed up many times. The V gene is TRBV6-1, the J gene TRBJ2-3; D not certain. The CDR3 totals 13 residues. V was cut by 6 bases and J by 0 bases, with 7 bases left in between. The germline CDR1 and CDR2 sequences are MNHNS and SASEGT. The CDR3 DNA reads as TGTGCCAGCAGGGTCCCTAGCACAGATACGCAGTATTTT. As protein: CASRVPSTDTQYF.

This clonotype was counted only a few times. V and J are TRBV7-3 and TRBJ2-3, with 7 bases fitting TRBD1. After removal of 5 bases from V and 1 base from J, the junction contained 9 bases not matched to a gene. This CDR3 region has 16 residues. Germline loops: CDR1 SGHTA, CDR2 FQGTGA. The CDR3 DNA is TGTGCCAGCAGCCTACAGGGGTTAGGGGGCACAGATACGCAGTATTTT. It encodes CASSLQGLGGTDTQYF.

This clonotype was detected many times. The V and J genes are TRBV6-4 and TRBJ2-2; D is unclear. The CDR3 has 13 residues. Per germline, CDR1 MRHNA and CDR2 SNTAGT. The germline V and J ends were trimmed by 2 bases and 3 bases, with 4 bases remaining between them. The CDR3 nucleotides read TGTGCCAGCAGTGACAGGGACACCGGGGAGCTGTTTTTT. Its protein is CASSDRDTGELFF.

This clonotype was observed many times. J is TRBJ1-2 and V is TRBV12-3 or TRBV12-4; 7 positions agree with TRBD1. This CDR3 has 12 residues. V was pared by 5 bases and J by 4 bases, with 1 base of the junction left unmatched. The CDR3 bases are TGTGCCAGCAGTCGGGACAGCTATGGCTACACCTTC. Residues: CASSRDSYGYTF.

This clonotype was picked up many times. This CDR3 reads CASSREGTGTGELFF. The CDR3 region has the DNA TGTGCCAGCAGCAGGGAAGGGACAGGAACCGGGGAGCTGTTTTTT. This chain connects TRBV11-2 to TRBJ2-2; 8 bases agree with TRBD1. The CDR3 contains 15 residues. Per germline, CDR1 SGHAT and CDR2 FQNNGV. The ends lost 5 bases at V and 5 bases at J; junction bases unmatched: 7.

This clonotype came up many times. The chain combines TRBV7-2 with TRBJ1-5; tentatively, D is TRBD1 (5 bases). There are 15 residues in the CDR3. The germline V gene has CDR1 SGHTA and CDR2 FQGNSA. Trimming removed 2 bases at V and 4 bases at J, with 12 bases between. The CDR3 is CASSLSVGDNQPQHF. CDR3 coding DNA: TGTGCCAGCAGCTTATCAGTAGGGGATAATCAGCCCCAGCATTTT.